Sequencing of this TCR beta chain was carried out in a study of cytomegalovirus exposure and HLA in healthy donors. Findings of the study overall: HLA restriction was apparent for most CMV-associated TCR beta chains in a later analysis. Roughly uniform sequencing depth across donors was assumed, possibly incorrectly. In a later analysis, a missense DCLRE1C variant was linked to TCR beta V- and J-gene trimming.

There are 13 residues in the CDR3. Germline CDR1 reads MDHEN; CDR2 reads SYDVKM. Deletions cut 3 bases from V and 4 bases from J, with 10 bases between. On this clone itself: Its antigen is still unknown.

13 Jbeta primers and 60 Vbeta primers were used for the PCR. TCRdb's table, derived via immunoSEQ multiplex PCR, lists solely in-frame clones and lacks some. The sample carries some 110,000 clones, 60% to 85% recorded once. The origin of this receptor is a woman between 40 and 55 years old in good health and CMV-seropositive. Specimen: PBMCs. This rearrangement joins TRBV28 to TRBJ2-7; tentatively, D is TRBD1 (5 bases). DNA of the CDR3: TGTGCCAGCAGTTTGGGGCCTAAATACGAGCAGTACTTC. It is translated as CASSLGPKYEQYF.